A selection of T cell receptor beta chains follows, all from one sample in a study of shared clonotypes between healthy human individuals. The assay was immunoSEQ multiplex PCR, and TCRdb's table has in-frame clones only and misses some. The sample carries some 470,000 clones, about 79% recorded once. The source material was PBMCs. The receptors shown here come from a woman in her 40s in good health. Some clones in this sample may be carry-over from other donors' samples. CDR3s include the opening cysteine and the closing phenylalanine or tryptophan. D genes are given only for firm matches. Clone size is given for some rows only: seen once, a few or many times, or a class if the clone is expanded.

d_gene	abundance	v_gene	j_gene	CDR3nt	CDR3aa
.	.	TRBV30	TRBJ2-7	TGTGCCTTTCGAGGGAGTGCCAACCACGAGCAGTACTTC	CAFRGSANHEQYF
TRBD2	.	TRBV11-1	TRBJ2-1	TGTGCCAGCAGTTCGGGACTAGCGGGAGGGCAGATCAACAATGAGCAGTTCTTC	CASSSGLAGGQINNEQFF
TRBD2	.	TRBV6-1	TRBJ2-7	TGTGCCAGCAGTGAACTAGCGGAGACCTACGAGCAGTACTTC	CASSELAETYEQYF
.	.	TRBV5-1	TRBJ2-7	TGCGCCAGCAGCTTACAGGGAGGCGAGGACGAGCAGTACTTC	CASSLQGGEDEQYF
.	once	TRBV18	TRBJ2-2	TGTGCCAGCTCACCGGGGGGAATCGACACTGGGGAGCTGTTTTTT	CASSPGGIDTGELFF
.	.	TRBV6-6	TRBJ2-1	TGTGCCAGCAGTTACGCAGGCTCCTACAATGAGCAGTTCTTC	CASSYAGSYNEQFF
.	.	TRBV28	TRBJ2-2	TGTGCCAGCAGTTTAGTAGAAACTACCGGGGAGCTGTTTTTT	CASSLVETTGELFF
TRBD1	.	TRBV5-1	TRBJ2-2	TGCGCCAGCAGCTCCACGACAGGGGGCCCGAACACCGGGGAGCTGTTTTTT	CASSSTTGGPNTGELFF
TRBD2	once	TRBV6-1	TRBJ2-2	TGTGCCAGCAGGACGGGACTAGCGGACGGGGAGCTGTTTTTT	CASRTGLADGELFF
.	.	TRBV6-1	TRBJ1-2	TGTGCCAGCATGTTGGGATCCCCGTTGGGTGGCTACACCTTC	CASMLGSPLGGYTF
.	.	TRBV5-8	TRBJ2-5	TGTGCCAGCAGGGCCAGGGGGGGAGAGACCCAGTACTTC	CASRARGGETQYF
TRBD1	.	TRBV6-1	TRBJ2-3	TGTGCCAGCAGTGAAAGGGAGACAGGGTTCACAGATACGCAGTATTTT	CASSERETGFTDTQYF
TRBD1	once	TRBV5-1	TRBJ2-1	TGCGCCAGCAGCTTGGACACAGGGGGGTACAATGAGCAGTTCTTC	CASSLDTGGYNEQFF
.	.	TRBV19	TRBJ2-7	TGTGCCAGTAGTATTGGACACTCCTCCTACGAGCAGTACTTC	CASSIGHSSYEQYF
TRBD2	.	TRBV6-1	TRBJ2-2	TGTGCCAGCAGTGAAGGGAGACTAGCGGGAGCTCCCGGGGAGCTGTTTTTT	CASSEGRLAGAPGELFF
.	many	TRBV2	TRBJ2-7	TGTGCCAGCATCCTAGGGTGGGGACCAAGCTCCTACGAGCAGTACTTC	CASILGWGPSSYEQYF
.	.	TRBV30	TRBJ2-5	TGTGCCTGGAGTCAGGGTGGAGAGACCCAGTACTTC	CAWSQGGETQYF
TRBD1	few	TRBV5-4	TRBJ2-7	TGTGCCAGCAGCTTTGAAGGGGGCTGGGACGAGCAGTACTTC	CASSFEGGWDEQYF
TRBD1	.	TRBV5-1	TRBJ2-7	TGCGCCAGCAGCTTAGGACAGGGTCTACCCCACGAGCAGTACTTC	CASSLGQGLPHEQYF
TRBD1	.	TRBV19	TRBJ2-5	TGTGCCAGTAGTACGGACAGGGCCGGCACCCAGTACTTC	CASSTDRAGTQYF
TRBD1	.	TRBV19	TRBJ2-7	TGTGCCAGTAGTCTCGGGACAGGGGGCTCCTACGAGCAGTACTTC	CASSLGTGGSYEQYF
.	.	TRBV20-1	TRBJ2-5	TGCAGCGGACAGCACCAAGAGACCCAGTACTTC	CSGQHQETQYF
TRBD2	.	TRBV11-2	TRBJ2-1	TGTGCCAGCGGACCAGCGGGAGTCGAAAATGAGCAGTTCTTC	CASGPAGVENEQFF
TRBD2	.	TRBV6-4	TRBJ2-3	TGTGCCAGCAGTGAAGGAGCGGGAGGGGCAGATACGCAGTATTTT	CASSEGAGGADTQYF
TRBD2	.	TRBV30	TRBJ2-7	TGTGCCTGGACTGCGGGAGTTCAATACGAGCAGTACTTC	CAWTAGVQYEQYF
.	.	TRBV9	TRBJ2-1	TGTGCCAGCAGCCCTAGGGATCCGTCCTACAATGAGCAGTTCTTC	CASSPRDPSYNEQFF
.	once	TRBV4-1	TRBJ1-4	TGCGCCAGCAGCCAAGTATTGGGAGCTAATGAAAAACTGTTTTTT	CASSQVLGANEKLFF
.	.	TRBV19	TRBJ1-1	TGTGCCAGTAGTCCGGGCAGGTATGAAGCTTTCTTT	CASSPGRYEAFF
.	.	TRBV5-6	TRBJ1-1	TGTGCCAGCAGCCTAAACAATGAAGCTTTCTTT	CASSLNNEAFF
.	.	TRBV5-4	TRBJ2-5	TGTGCCAGCAGCTTGGTGGGGTTCGGGGAGACCCAGTACTTC	CASSLVGFGETQYF
TRBD2	few	TRBV28	TRBJ2-3	TGTGCCAGCAGCCTCTCGGGAGCGGGAGCCACCACAGATACGCAGTATTTT	CASSLSGAGATTDTQYF
.	.	TRBV28	TRBJ1-1	TGTGCCAGCAGTAGCCGGTACACTGAAGCTTTCTTT	CASSSRYTEAFF
.	.	TRBV9	TRBJ2-3	TGTGCCAGCAGCGTAGGGGTGATCACAGATACGCAGTATTTT	CASSVGVITDTQYF
.	.	TRBV9	TRBJ1-4	TGTGCCAGCAGCGGCGGACAGAGTTTTAATGAAAAACTGTTTTTT	CASSGGQSFNEKLFF
.	.	TRBV4-2	TRBJ2-6	TGTGCCAGCAGCCAAGGGAACTCTGGGGCCAACGTCCTGACTTTC	CASSQGNSGANVLTF
.	.	TRBV4-2	TRBJ1-5	TGTGCCAGCAGCCAAGATTCGGGACCAAATCAGCCCCAGCATTTT	CASSQDSGPNQPQHF
.	.	TRBV15	TRBJ2-1	TGTGCCACCAGCAGAGATACCGGGACCCCGTACAATGAGCAGTTCTTC	CATSRDTGTPYNEQFF
TRBD1	.	TRBV5-4	TRBJ2-5	TGTGCCAGCAGCTTCGGACAGGCTCAAGAGACCCAGTACTTC	CASSFGQAQETQYF
TRBD2	.	TRBV18	TRBJ2-7	TGTGCCAGCTCACCCGGACTAGCGGGAGGGACCTACGAGCAGTACTTC	CASSPGLAGGTYEQYF
TRBD2	.	TRBV19	TRBJ2-1	TGTGCCAGTAGTACCCTTGGGGCTCTAGCGGGAGCCTACAATGAGCAGTTCTTC	CASSTLGALAGAYNEQFF
.	.	TRBV6-6	TRBJ2-1	TGTGCCAGCAGTTACTCGACAGGAACCAATGAGCAGTTCTTC	CASSYSTGTNEQFF
.	.	TRBV28	TRBJ2-3	TGTGCCAGCAGTTTGAGGGATACGCAGTATTTT	CASSLRDTQYF
.	many	TRBV6-4	TRBJ2-3	TGTGCCAGCAGTGATGGAGGGCCGGCAGATACGCAGTATTTT	CASSDGGPADTQYF
TRBD1	.	TRBV20-1	TRBJ2-1	TGCAGTGCGCCGACAGGGTTAGAGCAGTTCTTC	CSAPTGLEQFF
TRBD1	.	TRBV28	TRBJ2-2	TGTGCCAGCAGACGACAGGGGGCTGGAACCGGGGAGCTGTTTTTT	CASRRQGAGTGELFF
.	.	TRBV11-2	TRBJ2-7	TGTGCCAGCAGCTTAGTCCAGATGCAGTACTTC	CASSLVQMQYF
TRBD1	.	TRBV28	TRBJ2-5	TGTACCAGCAGGGAGTGGGACAGAAGGGAGACCCAGTACTTC	CTSREWDRRETQYF
.	.	TRBV28	TRBJ2-3	TGTGCCAGCAGTTTGAGGGCAGCCCCCACAGATACGCAGTATTTT	CASSLRAAPTDTQYF